This T cell receptor beta chain was retrieved from a study of CD8+CD57+ T cells in acquired aplastic anemia. There are a few counts of this clonotype. With a much larger clone just one base away, this may be a read error. Genomic DNA served as template for TCR beta VDJ and CDR3 profiling. Each CDR3 protein is one row after TCRdb ran MiXCR on the reads. The sample has 150,000 to 200,000 distinct CDR3 sequences; under 75% are singletons. The ends were cut back, 4 bases at V and 10 bases at J, with 11 bases in the middle. Germline V lookup: CDR1 MNHNS, CDR2 SASEGT. This CDR3 has 11 amino acids. This sequence joins TRBV6-1 and TRBJ2-7; D not certain. This receptor was identified in a human donor in good health. The sample was sorted CD4+, CD8+, or CD8+CD57+ T cells (not recorded which) from PBMCs. The CDR3 bases are TGTGCCAGCAGTGTTATGGGGTGTCAGTACTTC. It is translated as CASSVMGCQYF.